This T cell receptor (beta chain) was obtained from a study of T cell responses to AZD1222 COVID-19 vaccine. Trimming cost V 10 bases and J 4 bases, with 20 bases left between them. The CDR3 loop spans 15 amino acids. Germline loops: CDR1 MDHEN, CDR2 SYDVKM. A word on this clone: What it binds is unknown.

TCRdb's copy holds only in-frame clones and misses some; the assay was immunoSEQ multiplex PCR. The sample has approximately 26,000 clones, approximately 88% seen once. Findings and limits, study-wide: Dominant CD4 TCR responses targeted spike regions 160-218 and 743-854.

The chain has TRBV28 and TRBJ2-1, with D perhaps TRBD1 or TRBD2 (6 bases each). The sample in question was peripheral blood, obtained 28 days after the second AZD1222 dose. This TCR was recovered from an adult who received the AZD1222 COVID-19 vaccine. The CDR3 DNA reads TGTGCCACCCAAGGCCCGGGGGCTCGATACAATGAGCAGTTCTTC. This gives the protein CATQGPGARYNEQFF.